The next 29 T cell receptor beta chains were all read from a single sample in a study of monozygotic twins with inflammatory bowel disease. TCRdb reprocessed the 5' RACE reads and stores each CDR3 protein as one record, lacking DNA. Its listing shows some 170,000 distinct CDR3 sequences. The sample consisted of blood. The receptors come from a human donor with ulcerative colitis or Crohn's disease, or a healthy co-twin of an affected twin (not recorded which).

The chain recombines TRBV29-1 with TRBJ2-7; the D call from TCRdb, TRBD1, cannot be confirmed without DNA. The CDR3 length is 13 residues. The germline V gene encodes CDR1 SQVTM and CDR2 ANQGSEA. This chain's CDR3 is CSAGRDRDLEQYF.

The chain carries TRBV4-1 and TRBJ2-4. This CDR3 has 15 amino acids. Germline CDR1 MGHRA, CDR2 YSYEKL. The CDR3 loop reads CASSQVGLAKNMQYF.

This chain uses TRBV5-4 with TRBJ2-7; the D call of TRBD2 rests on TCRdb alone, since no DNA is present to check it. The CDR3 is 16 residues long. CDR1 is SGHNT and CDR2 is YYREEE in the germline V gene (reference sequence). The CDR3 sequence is CASSLARTSGNYEQYF.

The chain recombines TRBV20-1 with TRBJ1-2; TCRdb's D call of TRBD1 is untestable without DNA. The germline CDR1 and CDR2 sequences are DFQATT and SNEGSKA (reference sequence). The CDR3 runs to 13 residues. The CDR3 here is CSARDRGLYGYTF.

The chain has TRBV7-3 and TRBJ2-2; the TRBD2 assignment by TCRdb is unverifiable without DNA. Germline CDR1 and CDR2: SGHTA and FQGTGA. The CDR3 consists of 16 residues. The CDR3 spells CASSLGLAGRSGELFF.

The CDR3 here is CASSRWGTGELFF. The chain couples TRBV27 to TRBJ2-2; absent DNA, TCRdb's TRBD1 call cannot be checked. The germline CDR1 and CDR2 sequences are MNHEY and SMNVEV (reference sequence). CDR3 length: 13 amino acids.

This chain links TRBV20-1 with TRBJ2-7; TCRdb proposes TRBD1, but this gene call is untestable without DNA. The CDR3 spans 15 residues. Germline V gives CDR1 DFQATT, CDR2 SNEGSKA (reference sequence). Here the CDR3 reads CSASPLAGGSYEQYF.

The CDR3: CASSSNLGTDTQYF. The rearrangement links TRBV12-3 or TRBV12-4 to TRBJ2-3. The CDR3 extends over 14 amino acids.

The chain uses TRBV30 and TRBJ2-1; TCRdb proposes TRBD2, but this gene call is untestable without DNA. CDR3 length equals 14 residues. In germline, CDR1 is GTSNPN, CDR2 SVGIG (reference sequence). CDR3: CAWNPGVAGDEQFF.

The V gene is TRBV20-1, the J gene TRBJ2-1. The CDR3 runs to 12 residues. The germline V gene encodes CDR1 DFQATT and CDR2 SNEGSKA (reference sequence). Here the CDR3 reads CSANGRADEQFF.

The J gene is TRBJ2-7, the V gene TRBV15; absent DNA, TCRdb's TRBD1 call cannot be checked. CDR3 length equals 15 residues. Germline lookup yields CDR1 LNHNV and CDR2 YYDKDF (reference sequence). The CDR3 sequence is CATSHPGQKTYEQYF.

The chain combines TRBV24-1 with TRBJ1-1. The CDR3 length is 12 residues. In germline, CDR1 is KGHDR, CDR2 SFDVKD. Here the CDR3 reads CATSDLNTEAFF.

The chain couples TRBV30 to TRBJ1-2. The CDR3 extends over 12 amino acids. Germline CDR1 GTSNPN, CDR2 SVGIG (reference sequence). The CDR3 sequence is CAWKSANYGYTF.

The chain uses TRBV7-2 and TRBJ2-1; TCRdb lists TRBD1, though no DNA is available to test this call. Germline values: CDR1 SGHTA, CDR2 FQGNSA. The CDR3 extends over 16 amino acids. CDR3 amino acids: CASSLATGGLYNEQFF.

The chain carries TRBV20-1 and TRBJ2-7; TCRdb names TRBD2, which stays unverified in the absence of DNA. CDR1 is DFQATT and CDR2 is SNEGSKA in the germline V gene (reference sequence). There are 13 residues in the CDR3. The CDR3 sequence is CSARDSGSYEQYF.

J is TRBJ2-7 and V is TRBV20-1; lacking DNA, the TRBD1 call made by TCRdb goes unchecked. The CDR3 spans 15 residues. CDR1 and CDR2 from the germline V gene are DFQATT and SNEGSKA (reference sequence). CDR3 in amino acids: CSASRQGAGTYEQYF.

The CDR3 sequence: CASSLTSGRAMGELFF. The rearrangement joins TRBV2 to TRBJ2-2; TCRdb lists TRBD2, though no DNA is available to test this call. The length of the CDR3 is 16 residues. Looked up from germline, CDR1 is SNHLY and CDR2 is FYNNEI.

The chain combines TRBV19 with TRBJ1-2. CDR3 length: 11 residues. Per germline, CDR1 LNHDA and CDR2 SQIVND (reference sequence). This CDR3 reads CASSIDRGYTF. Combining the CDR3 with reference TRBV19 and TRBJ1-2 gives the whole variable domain DGGITQSPKYLFRKEGQNVTLSCEQNLNHDAMYWYRQDPGQGLRLIYYSQIVNDFQKGDIAEGYSVSREKKESFPLTVTSAQKNPTAFYLCASSIDRGYTFGSGTRLTVV.

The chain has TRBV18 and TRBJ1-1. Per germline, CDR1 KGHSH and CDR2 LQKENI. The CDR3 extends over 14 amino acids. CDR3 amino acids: CASSPPKGNTEAFF.

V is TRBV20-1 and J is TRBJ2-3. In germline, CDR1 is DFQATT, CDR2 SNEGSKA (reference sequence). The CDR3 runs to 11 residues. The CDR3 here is CSARTTDTQYF.

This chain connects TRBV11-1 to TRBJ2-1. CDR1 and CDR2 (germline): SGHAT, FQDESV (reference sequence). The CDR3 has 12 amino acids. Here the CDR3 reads CASSRSRNEQFF.

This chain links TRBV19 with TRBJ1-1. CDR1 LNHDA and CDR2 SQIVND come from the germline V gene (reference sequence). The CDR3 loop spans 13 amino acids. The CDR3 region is CASSKGGNTEAFF.

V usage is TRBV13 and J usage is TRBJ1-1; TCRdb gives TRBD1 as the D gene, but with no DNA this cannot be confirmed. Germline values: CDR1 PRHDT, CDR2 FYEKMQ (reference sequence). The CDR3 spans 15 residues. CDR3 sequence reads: CTSSSNQGMNTEAFF.

CDR3 protein: CASSELGQGSTGELFF. This sequence joins TRBV2 and TRBJ2-2; TCRdb lists TRBD1, though no DNA is available to test this call. The CDR3 spans 16 residues. Per the germline V gene, CDR1 is SNHLY and CDR2 is FYNNEI.

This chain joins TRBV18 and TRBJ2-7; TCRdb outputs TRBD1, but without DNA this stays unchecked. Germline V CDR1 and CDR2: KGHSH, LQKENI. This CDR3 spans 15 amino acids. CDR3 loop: CASSAFRDANDEQYF.

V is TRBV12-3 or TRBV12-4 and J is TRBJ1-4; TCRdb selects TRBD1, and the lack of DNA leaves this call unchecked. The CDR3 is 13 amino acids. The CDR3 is CASSWDRDEKLFF.

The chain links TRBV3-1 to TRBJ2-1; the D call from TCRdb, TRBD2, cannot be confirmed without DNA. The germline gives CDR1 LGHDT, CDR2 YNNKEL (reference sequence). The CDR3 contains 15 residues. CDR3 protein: CASSQEAAYYNEQFF.

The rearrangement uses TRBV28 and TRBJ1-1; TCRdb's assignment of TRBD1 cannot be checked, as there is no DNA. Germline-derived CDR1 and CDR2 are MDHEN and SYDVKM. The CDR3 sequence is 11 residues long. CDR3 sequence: CASSPTGLAFF.

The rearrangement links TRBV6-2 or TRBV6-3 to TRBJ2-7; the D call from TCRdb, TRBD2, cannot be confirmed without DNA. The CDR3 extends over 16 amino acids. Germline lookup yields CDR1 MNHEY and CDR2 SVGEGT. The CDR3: CASSYRVTSGSYEQYF.